The next 5 T cell receptor beta chains were all read from a single sample in a study of beta chain features in type 1 diabetes. Study-wide findings and caveats: People with Type 1 diabetes carried modestly yet significantly shorter TCRB CDR3s in all four CD4+ subsets.

No antigen has been identified for these receptors. The whole isolated RNA underwent reverse transcription, so sequencing captured expressed TCRB transcripts. TCRdb keeps only in-frame clones here, not all; method: immunoSEQ multiplex PCR. The sample contains around 130,000 clones, around 9% of which appear only once. The sequencing sample was made of central memory CD4+ T cells from blood. Source of these receptors: a man aged 25 to 40 with type 1 diabetes.

The rearrangement links TRBV7-2 to TRBJ2-7, with 10 bases matching TRBD1. Per the germline V gene, CDR1 is SGHTA and CDR2 is FQGNSA. This CDR3 region has 16 residues. J lost 4 bases, V lost 0 bases, and 6 bases had no gene match. CDR3 sequence: CASSLAPGQGYYEQYF. CDR3 nucleotide sequence: TGTGCCAGCAGCTTAGCCCCGGGACAGGGGTATTACGAGCAGTACTTC.

This clone was recorded many times. V is TRBV9 and J is TRBJ1-1, with 9 bases matching TRBD1. The V segment lost 0 bases and the J segment 5 bases; nucleotides outside the gene matches: 5. The CDR3 loop spans 15 amino acids. Germline lookup yields CDR1 SGDLS and CDR2 YYNGEE. CDR3 bases: TGTGCCAGCAGCGTAGGGGGACAGGGTCGAACTGAAGCTTTCTTT. Its translation: CASSVGGQGRTEAFF.

A few counts support this clone. Distinct nucleotide sequences in the sample also encode this CDR3. The J gene is TRBJ1-6, the V gene TRBV5-1; 7 bases are shared with TRBD1. This CDR3 is built from 15 residues. Germline CDR1 reads SGHRS; CDR2 reads YFSETQ. V trimming: 2 bases; J trimming: 7 bases; junction bases outside the gene matches: 6. CDR3 in amino acids: CASSFGDSGNSPLHF. The CDR3 nucleotides read TGCGCCAGCAGCTTTGGGGACAGCGGGAATTCACCCCTCCACTTT. Supplemented by reference TRBV5-1 and TRBJ1-6, the full variable domain reads KAGVTQTPRYLIKTRGQQVTLSCSPISGHRSVSWYQQTPGQGLQFLFEYFSETQRNKGNFPGRFSGRQFSNSRSEMNVSTLELGDSALYLCASSFGDSGNSPLHFGNGTRLTVT.

The V gene is TRBV16, the J gene TRBJ1-2; a possible D gene is TRBD1 (6 bases). The length of the CDR3 is 14 residues. Germline lookup yields CDR1 KGHSY and CDR2 FQNENV. V was trimmed by 0 bases and J by 4 bases, leaving 9 bases between them. The CDR3, as DNA: TGTGCCAGCAGCCAATCCTCAGGGGTCTATGGCTACACCTTC. This sequence encodes CASSQSSGVYGYTF.

The rearrangement uses TRBV29-1 and TRBJ2-7, with 7 bases aligning to TRBD1. V lost 6 bases and J lost 0; bases outside the gene matches: 8. Germline lookup yields CDR1 SQVTM and CDR2 ANQGSEA. This CDR3 contains 14 residues. CDR3 DNA: TGCAGCGTAACAGGGGTTCTGGGCTCCTACGAGCAGTACTTC. Its translation is CSVTGVLGSYEQYF.